This T cell receptor (beta chain) was documented in a study of cytotoxic CD8 clonotypes in ibrutinib-treated CLL. Notes on this clone: Its antigen is currently unknown.

TCR beta libraries used about 2 micrograms of DNA from cryopreserved PBMCs. Study conclusions and caveats: Treatment left the uncommon public clonotypes either contracted or stable in frequency.

Trimming cost V 5 bases and J 0 bases, with 7 bases left between them. CDR1 and CDR2 (germline): SGHTA, FQGNSA. The CDR3 has 13 amino acids. The sequencing depth, 1 in 200,000 to 1 in 1 million T cells, was the target. Repertoires were generated with immunoSEQ multiplex PCR, while TCRdb's copy carries only in-frame clones and drops some. The sample records roughly 300,000 clones, around 77% being singletons. The source was PBMCs, collected at disease progression, from a patient treated with ibrutinib. J is TRBJ1-2 and V is TRBV7-2; D gene uncertain. This receptor was obtained from a human donor with chronic lymphocytic leukemia. The CDR3 sequence is CASSTGPNYGYTF. CDR3 DNA: TGTGCCAGCAGCACCGGCCCTAACTATGGCTACACCTTC.